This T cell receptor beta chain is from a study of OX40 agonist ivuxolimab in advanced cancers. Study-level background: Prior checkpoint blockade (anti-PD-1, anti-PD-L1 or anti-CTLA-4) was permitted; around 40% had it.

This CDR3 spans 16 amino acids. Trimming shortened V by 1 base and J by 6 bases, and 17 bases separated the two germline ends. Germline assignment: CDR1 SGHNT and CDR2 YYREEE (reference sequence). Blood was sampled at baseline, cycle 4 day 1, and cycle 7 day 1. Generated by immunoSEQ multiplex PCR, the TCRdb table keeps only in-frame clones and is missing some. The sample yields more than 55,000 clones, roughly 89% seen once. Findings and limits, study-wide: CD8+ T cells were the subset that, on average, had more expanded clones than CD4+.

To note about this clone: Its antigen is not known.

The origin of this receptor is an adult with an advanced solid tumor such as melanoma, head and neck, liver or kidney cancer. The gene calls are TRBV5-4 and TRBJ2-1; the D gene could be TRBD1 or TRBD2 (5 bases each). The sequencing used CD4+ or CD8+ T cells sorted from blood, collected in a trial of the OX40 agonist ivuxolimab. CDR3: CASSLPGALGPNEQFF. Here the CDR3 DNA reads TGTGCCAGCAGCTTGCCTGGAGCCCTGGGACCCAATGAGCAGTTCTTC.